The sequence of this T cell receptor beta chain was determined in a study of CD8+ T cells in alopecia areata. Study summary: The protocol delivered tofacitinib for 6 to 18 months, then withdrew it for 6 months. Severity of treated patients was scored by affected scalp percentage.

Described treatment: oral pan-JAK inhibitor, 5-10 mg twice daily. The authors sorted CD4+ and CD8+ T cells from PBMCs. In germline, CDR1 is SGDLS, CDR2 YYNGEE. Trimming took 1 base from V and 9 from J, leaving 8 bases between them. The CDR3 covers 12 residues. Details on this clone: The antigen remains undetermined.

RNA extraction was followed by reverse transcription into cDNA, which acted as the sequencing template. Libraries were prepared by immunoSEQ multiplex PCR; TCRdb keeps only in-frame clonotypes and omits some of them. Here the sample spans around 200,000 clones, roughly three fifths being singletons. Study results and caveats: Clonality exceeded that of normal scalp in lesional scalp, most notably in alopecia totalis/universalis.

Sequencing was performed on CD8+ T cells sorted from blood, taken at week 24, from a patient treated with tofacitinib. The source is a human donor with alopecia areata. The chain is built from TRBV9 and TRBJ2-1; D gene uncertain. The CDR3 coding sequence is TGTGCCAGCAGCGTAAGAGGCCCTGAGCAGTTCTTC. Encoded protein: CASSVRGPEQFF.